This is a list of T cell receptor beta chains from one sample in a study of regulatory T cells in long-lasting Graves disease. MiXCR, applied by TCRdb to the multiplex PCR reads, yields one record per CDR3 protein. Of some 370,000 distinct CDR3 sequences in the sample, roughly 25% were seen once. Material: peripheral blood mononuclear cells (PBMCs), obtained when the disease was refractory, from a patient treated with antithyroid drugs. The receptors were sampled from a woman in her thirties or forties with Graves disease. Each CDR3 is given with its conserved first and last residue.

>TRBJ1-5|TRBV3-1
CASSQDATGNQPQHF
>TRBJ2-7|TRBV12-3/TRBV12-4
CASSPGLSEQYF
>TRBJ2-5|TRBV2
CASLGRESRETQYF
>TRBJ2-2|TRBV28
CASIRDRNTGELFF
>TRBJ2-7|TRBV6-1
CARQDEVVSYEQYF
>TRBJ1-1|TRBV18
CASSPRGQMNTEAFF
>TRBJ2-2|TRBV6-5
CASSSTSGGTTGELFF
>TRBJ1-1|TRBV6-1
CASRGSGQGRAFF
>TRBJ1-1|TRBV7-9
CAGQSFYRAWNTEAFF
>TRBJ1-1|TRBV28
CASSLISTDGEAFF
>TRBJ2-5|TRBV5-1
CASSPNPAPGETQYF
>TRBJ1-1|TRBV10-3
CAISEFLDRYNTEAFF
>TRBJ1-2|TRBV7-3
CASSFGGDYGYTF
>TRBJ1-3|TRBV5-6
CASTLTSGGNTIYF
>TRBJ1-1|TRBV7-8
CASSFRTDKAFF
>TRBJ2-3|TRBV10-3
CAIRGQTRGGTDTQYF
>TRBJ2-6|TRBV20-1
CSARGRSSGANVLTF
>TRBJ2-6|TRBV20-1
CSASLPGQGAGANVLTF
>TRBJ2-3|TRBV20-1
CSASGGRWTDTQYF
>TRBJ2-5|TRBV28
CASSSEGGETQYF
>TRBJ1-1|TRBV10-3
CAISESVTGAFF
>TRBJ1-4|TRBV7-9
CASSSRYEGEKLFF
>TRBJ1-1|TRBV4-1
CASSQTGEAFF
>TRBJ2-2|TRBV6-1
CASNPTGRAGELFF
>TRBJ2-4|TRBV28
CASSPTSGRDYIAKNIQYF
>TRBJ2-7|TRBV5-1
CASRGLAGVSPGAEQYF
>TRBJ1-2|TRBV12-3/TRBV12-4
CASATGSANYGYTF
>TRBJ2-5|TRBV2
CASSRSETQYF
>TRBJ1-1|TRBV2
CASTRDRRNTEAFF
>TRBJ1-5|TRBV12-3/TRBV12-4
CASSLGPAGDQPQHF
>TRBJ2-7|TRBV14
CASSRTGYYSYEQYF
>TRBJ1-2|TRBV3-1
CASSQGQGSGYTF
>TRBJ2-1|TRBV7-9
CASTLEAGGPPEQFF
>TRBJ2-5|TRBV5-1
CASSSGRGAEETQYF
>TRBJ2-7|TRBV20-1
CSREPYEQYF
>TRBJ1-1|TRBV29-1
CSVDPQGGVNTEAFF
>TRBJ2-3|TRBV10-3
CAISDWTGPDTQYF
>TRBJ2-5|TRBV29-1
CSVEGARGPETQYF
>TRBJ2-5|TRBV7-2
CASSSAGGPIQQTQYF
>TRBJ2-7|TRBV6-1
CASSPAQVPYEQYF
>TRBJ2-2|TRBV2
CASSAEATNTGELFF
>TRBJ2-2|TRBV28
CASSFRPQNTGELFF
>TRBJ1-6|TRBV29-1
CSVSQGGNSPLHF
>TRBJ2-5|TRBV5-1
CASTSGGYQETQYF
>TRBJ2-7|TRBV3-1
CASSQDGGNFEQYF
>TRBJ2-2|TRBV11-2
CASTLGTGELFF
>TRBJ1-5|TRBV5-6
CASSLWDRVSPQHF